Included here is one T cell receptor (beta chain) sequence, with context. Antigen: not known. The CDR3 is made up of 16 amino acids. With V trimmed by 1 base and J by 6 bases, 7 bases remained unmatched. Germline V CDR1 and CDR2: MNHNS, SASEGT. Amplification used 60 Vbeta primers and 13 Jbeta primers. Clones were sequenced by immunoSEQ multiplex PCR, and TCRdb holds only the in-frame ones, with some missing. Here the sample spans around 150,000 clones, approximately 88% being singletons. The record originates from a study of cytomegalovirus exposure and HLA in healthy donors. Regarding the study as a whole: CMV antigen specificity of a few CMV-associated chains was confirmed in vitro. An analysis done earlier found most TCR beta V segments productive about 87% or about 30% of the time.

The V gene is TRBV6-1, the J gene TRBJ1-5, with 9 bases matching TRBD1. The specimen was PBMCs. This TCR derives from a woman younger than 30 in good health and CMV-seronegative. This CDR3 is CASSEVQGARSQPQHF. The CDR3 DNA sequence: TGTGCCAGCAGTGAAGTACAGGGGGCGCGAAGTCAGCCCCAGCATTTT.